Included here is one T cell receptor (beta chain) sequence, with context. Antigen unknown. With 60 Vbeta and 13 Jbeta primers, the PCR was carried out. Sequencing was performed with immunoSEQ multiplex PCR; in TCRdb, only in-frame clones are kept and a portion is missing. The sample includes fewer than 250,000 clones, roughly three quarters of them seen just once. These donors counted as nominally healthy when sampled, but unrecorded immune exposures were likely. The sample originates from a study of cytomegalovirus exposure and HLA in healthy donors. Overall study: The roughly 100 million unique TCR beta sequences, from approximately 170 million T cells, were found by an earlier analysis. Whole-study findings and limits: High sensitivity and specificity were reportedly achieved when the classifier diagnosed cytomegalovirus status. Another analysis was done later, and it associated around 16,000 TCR beta sequences with HLA alleles at 0.05 false discovery rate.

Germline values: CDR1 MDHEN, CDR2 SYDVKM. V was trimmed by 7 bases and J by 3 bases, leaving 15 bases between them. CDR3 size: 15 residues. This chain uses TRBV28 with TRBJ2-2; tentatively, D is TRBD2 (6 bases). The TCR comes from a woman aged 45-60 years in good health and CMV-seronegative. Input material: PBMCs. As DNA, the CDR3 is TGTGCCAGCACCTCGCTAGGAGGGGACACCGGGGAGCTGTTTTTT. Its translation is CASTSLGGDTGELFF. The variable domain in full, with the rest retrieved from reference TRBV28 and TRBJ2-2, is DVKVTQSSRYLVKRTGEKVFLECVQDMDHENMFWYRQDPGLGLRLIYFSYDVKMKEKGDIPEGYSVSREKKERFSLILESASTNQTSMYLCASTSLGGDTGELFFGEGSRLTVL.